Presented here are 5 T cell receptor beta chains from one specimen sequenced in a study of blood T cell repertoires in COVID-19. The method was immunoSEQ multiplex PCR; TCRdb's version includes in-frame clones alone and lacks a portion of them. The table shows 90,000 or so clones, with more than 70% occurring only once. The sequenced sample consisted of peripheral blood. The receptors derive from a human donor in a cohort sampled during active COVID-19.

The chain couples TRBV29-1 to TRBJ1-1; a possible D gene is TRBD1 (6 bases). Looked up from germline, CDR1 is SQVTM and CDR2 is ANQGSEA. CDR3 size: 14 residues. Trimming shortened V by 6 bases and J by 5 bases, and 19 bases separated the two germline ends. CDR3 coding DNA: TGCAGCGTCGCTGGGGGCGGCTACGGGACTGAAGCTTTCTTT. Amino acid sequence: CSVAGGGYGTEAFF.

The CDR3 DNA sequence: TGCAGCGTTGAATTAATGGGCACGCAGTATTTT. Amino acids: CSVELMGTQYF. V is TRBV29-1 and J is TRBJ2-3; no firm D call. Trimming removed 2 bases from V and 9 bases from J, with 9 bases in between. In germline, CDR1 is SQVTM, CDR2 ANQGSEA. The CDR3 extends over 11 amino acids.

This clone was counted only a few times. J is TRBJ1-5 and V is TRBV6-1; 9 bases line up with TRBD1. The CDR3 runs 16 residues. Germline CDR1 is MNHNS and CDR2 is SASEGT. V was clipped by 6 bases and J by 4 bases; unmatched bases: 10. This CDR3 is CASRERTGVGNQPQHF. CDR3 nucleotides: TGTGCCAGCAGGGAACGGACAGGGGTAGGGAATCAGCCCCAGCATTTT.

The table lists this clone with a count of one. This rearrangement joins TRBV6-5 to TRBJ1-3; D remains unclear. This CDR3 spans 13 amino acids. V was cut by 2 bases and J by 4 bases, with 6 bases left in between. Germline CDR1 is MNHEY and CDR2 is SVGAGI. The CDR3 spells CASSYRGGNTIYF. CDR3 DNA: TGTGCCAGCAGTTACCGCGGGGGAAACACCATATATTTT.

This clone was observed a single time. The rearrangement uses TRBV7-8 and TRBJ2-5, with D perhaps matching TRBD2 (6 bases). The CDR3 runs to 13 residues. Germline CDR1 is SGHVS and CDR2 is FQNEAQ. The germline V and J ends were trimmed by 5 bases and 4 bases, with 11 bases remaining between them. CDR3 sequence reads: CASSRPEGETQYF. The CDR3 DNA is TGTGCCAGCAGCCGGCCGGAGGGAGAGACCCAGTACTTC. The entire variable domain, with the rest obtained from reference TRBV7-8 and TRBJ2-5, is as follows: GAGVSQSPRYKVAKRGQDVALRCDPISGHVSLFWYQQALGQGPEFLTYFQNEAQLDKSGLPSDRFFAERPEGSVSTLKIQRTQQEDSAVYLCASSRPEGETQYFGPGTRLLVL.